The 24 T cell receptor beta chains below come from one sample, sequenced in a study of CXCR3-negative and CXCR3-positive naive CD8 T cells. It was by 5' RACE with UMI labels that the TRB cDNA libraries were prepared. TCRdb re-called the 5' RACE reads; one entry per CDR3 protein, DNA not given. This table holds 100,000 to 150,000 distinct CDR3 sequences. The sample taken for sequencing was naive CXCR3- CD8+ T cells from blood. Subset in this sample: CD45RO-CCR7+CD27+CD95- naive CD8+ T cells lacking CXCR3 (TNR3-). The source of these receptors is a human donor in good health. Some clones in this sample may be carry-over from other donors' samples.

CDR3 sequence: CASSSPLGSTDTQYF. This chain links TRBV28 with TRBJ2-3; TCRdb names TRBD2, which stays unverified in the absence of DNA. The CDR3 length is 15 residues. Germline loops: CDR1 MDHEN, CDR2 SYDVKM.

This sequence joins TRBV20-1 and TRBJ2-7; the D call of TRBD1 rests on TCRdb alone, since no DNA is present to check it. The CDR3 totals 14 residues. Looked up from germline, CDR1 is DFQATT and CDR2 is SNEGSKA (reference sequence). The chain's CDR3 is CSARRPGQDYEQYF.

The chain recombines TRBV28 with TRBJ2-4; TCRdb returns TRBD2, unconfirmable since there is no DNA. The CDR3 is 15 residues long. Germline values: CDR1 MDHEN, CDR2 SYDVKM. The CDR3 region is CASSLAGWSKNIQYF.

V gene TRBV15 combines with J gene TRBJ1-5; TCRdb selects TRBD1, and the lack of DNA leaves this call unchecked. Germline CDR1 is LNHNV and CDR2 is YYDKDF (reference sequence). The CDR3 has 15 residues. This CDR3 is CATSRFTQGSQPQHF.

This chain uses TRBV4-3 with TRBJ2-7; with no DNA, the TCRdb D assignment of TRBD1 cannot be verified. The CDR3 length is 18 residues. Per germline, CDR1 LGHNA and CDR2 YSLEER. The CDR3: CASSQDNPGGGTGYEQYF.

The CDR3: CASSTLGHSYEQYF. The gene calls are TRBV21-1 and TRBJ2-7; no DNA is available, so the TRBD2 call from TCRdb remains unchecked. TRBV21-1 is flagged as a pseudogene. CDR3 size: 14 residues.

The V call is TRBV29-1, the J call TRBJ1-2; there is no DNA to check the TCRdb D call of TRBD1. This CDR3 is built from 13 residues. Germline assignment: CDR1 SQVTM and CDR2 ANQGSEA. The CDR3 spells CSVEDLTGDGYTF. The full variable domain, with the rest looked up from reference TRBV29-1 and TRBJ1-2, is SAVISQKPSRDICQRGTSLTIQCQVDSQVTMMFWYRQQPGQSLTLIATANQGSEATYESGFVIDKFPISRPNLTFSTLTVSNMSPEDSSIYLCSVEDLTGDGYTFGSGTRLTVV.

The V gene is TRBV25-1, the J gene TRBJ2-5; TCRdb's D call of TRBD2 is untestable without DNA. The V gene's germline CDR1 is MGHDK and CDR2 SYGVNS. This CDR3 is 15 amino acids long. The CDR3 spells CASSESGVTQETQYF.

V is TRBV4-2 and J is TRBJ2-7; TCRdb reports TRBD2, a call that lacks DNA to check it against. Looked up from germline, CDR1 is LGHNA and CDR2 is YNFKEQ. The CDR3 totals 16 residues. The chain's CDR3 is CASSQDAGDPSYEQYF.

This chain joins TRBV27 and TRBJ2-7; checking the TCRdb D call of TRBD1 is not possible without DNA. In germline, CDR1 is MNHEY, CDR2 SMNVEV (reference sequence). The CDR3 consists of 14 residues. CDR3: CASSFRDKLYEQYF.

This sequence joins TRBV7-2 and TRBJ2-1. Germline CDR1 reads SGHTA; CDR2 reads FQGNSA. This CDR3 is 15 amino acids long. The CDR3 spells CASSLAPSSYNEQFF.

The rearrangement joins TRBV4-3 to TRBJ1-4. This CDR3 has 15 amino acids. Germline loops: CDR1 LGHNA, CDR2 YSLEER. The CDR3 sequence is CASSQGRGEGEKLFF.

J is TRBJ2-7 and V is TRBV5-1. The CDR3 is made up of 13 amino acids. The germline gives CDR1 SGHRS, CDR2 YFSETQ. The CDR3: CASSLQNSYEQYF.

This sequence joins TRBV7-2 and TRBJ2-1; TCRdb picks TRBD1, but there is no DNA to check that call. CDR1 and CDR2 from the germline V gene are SGHTA and FQGNSA. This CDR3 region has 17 residues. The CDR3 loop is CASSQNQRTGIYNEQFF.

This chain connects TRBV6-2 or TRBV6-3 to TRBJ1-6; with no DNA, the TCRdb D assignment of TRBD1 cannot be verified. There are 14 residues in the CDR3. Germline CDR1 MNHEY, CDR2 SVGEGT. CDR3 protein: CARAVDRENSPLHF.

The V call is TRBV10-3, the J call TRBJ2-2. This CDR3 is 15 amino acids long. Germline-derived CDR1 and CDR2 are ENHRY and SYGVKD. CDR3 residues: CAISEATLETGELFF.

This sequence joins TRBV4-1 and TRBJ1-1; TCRdb gives TRBD1 as the D gene, but with no DNA this cannot be confirmed. The CDR3 length is 14 residues. Germline lookup yields CDR1 MGHRA and CDR2 YSYEKL. CDR3 loop: CASSPGEGDTEAFF.

The rearrangement joins TRBV29-1 to TRBJ2-7; the TRBD1 assignment by TCRdb is unverifiable without DNA. From germline, CDR1 is SQVTM and CDR2 ANQGSEA. The CDR3 consists of 13 residues. CDR3 sequence: CSVEEGTGPEQYF.

The CDR3 protein is CARSSGYEQYF. The V gene is TRBV3-1, the J gene TRBJ2-7. There are 11 residues in the CDR3. Germline CDR1 is LGHDT and CDR2 is YNNKEL (reference sequence).

The CDR3: CASSVAPASSYEQYF. V gene TRBV9 combines with J gene TRBJ2-7. The CDR3 runs 15 residues. Per germline, CDR1 SGDLS and CDR2 YYNGEE.

This chain uses TRBV11-2 with TRBJ2-7. Germline-derived CDR1 and CDR2 are SGHAT and FQNNGV. CDR3 length: 17 residues. CDR3 sequence: CASSDGPTVNFDDEQYF.

The chain joins TRBV13 to TRBJ2-3; absent DNA, TCRdb's TRBD1 call cannot be checked. Germline loops: CDR1 PRHDT, CDR2 FYEKMQ (reference sequence). This CDR3 has 16 residues. Here the CDR3 reads CASSLDLSTARDTQYF.

The chain employs TRBV29-1 and TRBJ2-4; the D call of TRBD2 rests on TCRdb alone, since no DNA is present to check it. CDR3 length: 12 amino acids. Germline assignment: CDR1 SQVTM and CDR2 ANQGSEA. The CDR3 loop is CSAGTSGSIQYF.

CDR3 sequence reads: CSASRGNTGELFF. V is TRBV20-1 and J is TRBJ2-2. This CDR3 is built from 13 residues. The V gene's germline CDR1 is DFQATT and CDR2 SNEGSKA (reference sequence).